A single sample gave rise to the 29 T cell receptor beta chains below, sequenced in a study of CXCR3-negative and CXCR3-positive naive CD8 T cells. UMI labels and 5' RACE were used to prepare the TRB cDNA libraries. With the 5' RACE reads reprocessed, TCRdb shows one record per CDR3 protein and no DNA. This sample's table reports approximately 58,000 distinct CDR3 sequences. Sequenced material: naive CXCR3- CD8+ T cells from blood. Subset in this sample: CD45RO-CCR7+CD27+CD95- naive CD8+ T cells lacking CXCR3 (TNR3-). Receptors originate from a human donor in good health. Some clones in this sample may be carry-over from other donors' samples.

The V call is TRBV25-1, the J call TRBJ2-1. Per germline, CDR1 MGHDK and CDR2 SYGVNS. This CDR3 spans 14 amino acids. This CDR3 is CASSDPDTANEQFF. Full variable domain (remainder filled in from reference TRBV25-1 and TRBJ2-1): EADIYQTPRYLVIGTGKKITLECSQTMGHDKMYWYQQDPGMELHLIHYSYGVNSTEKGDLSSESTVSRIRTEHFPLTLESARPSHTSQYLCASSDPDTANEQFFGPGTRLTVL.

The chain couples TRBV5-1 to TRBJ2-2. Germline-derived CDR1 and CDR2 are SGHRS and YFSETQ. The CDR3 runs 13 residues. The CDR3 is CASTVENTGELFF.

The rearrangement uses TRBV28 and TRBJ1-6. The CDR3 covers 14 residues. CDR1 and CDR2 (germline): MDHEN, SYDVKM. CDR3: CASSLADFNSPLHF. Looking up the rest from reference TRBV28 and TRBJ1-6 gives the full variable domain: DVKVTQSSRYLVKRTGEKVFLECVQDMDHENMFWYRQDPGLGLRLIYFSYDVKMKEKGDIPEGYSVSREKKERFSLILESASTNQTSMYLCASSLADFNSPLHFGNGTRLTVT.

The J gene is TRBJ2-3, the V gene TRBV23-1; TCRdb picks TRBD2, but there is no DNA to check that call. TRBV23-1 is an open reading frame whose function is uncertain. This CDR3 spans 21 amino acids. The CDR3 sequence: CASSQSINLPNSGGGSDTQYF.

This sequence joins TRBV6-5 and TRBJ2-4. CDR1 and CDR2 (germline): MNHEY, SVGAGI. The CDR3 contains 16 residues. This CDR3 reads CASSYSISKAKNIQYF.

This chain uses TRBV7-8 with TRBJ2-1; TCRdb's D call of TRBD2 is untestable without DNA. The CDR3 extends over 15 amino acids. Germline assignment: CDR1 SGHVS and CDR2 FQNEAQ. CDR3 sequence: CASSFSGTSYNEQFF.

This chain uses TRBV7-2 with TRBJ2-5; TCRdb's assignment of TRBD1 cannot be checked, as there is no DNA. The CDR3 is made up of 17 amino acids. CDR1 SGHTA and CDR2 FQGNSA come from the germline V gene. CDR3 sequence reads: CASSSRPGEILQETQYF.

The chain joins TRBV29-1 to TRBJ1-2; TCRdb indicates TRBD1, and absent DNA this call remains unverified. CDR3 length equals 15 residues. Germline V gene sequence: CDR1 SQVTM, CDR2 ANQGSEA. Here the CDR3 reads CSVGGPGTRADGYTF.

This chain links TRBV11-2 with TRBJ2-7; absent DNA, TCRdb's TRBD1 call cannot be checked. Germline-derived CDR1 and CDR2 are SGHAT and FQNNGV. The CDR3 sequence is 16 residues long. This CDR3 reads CASSLAGTGSQYEQYF.

The CDR3 here is CASSQGYGEQFF. The chain recombines TRBV7-6 with TRBJ2-1. Germline lookup yields CDR1 SGHVS and CDR2 FNYEAQ. This CDR3 is built from 12 residues.

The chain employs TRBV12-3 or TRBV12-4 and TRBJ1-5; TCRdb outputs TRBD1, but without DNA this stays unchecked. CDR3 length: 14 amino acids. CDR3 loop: CASREGGSNQPQHF.

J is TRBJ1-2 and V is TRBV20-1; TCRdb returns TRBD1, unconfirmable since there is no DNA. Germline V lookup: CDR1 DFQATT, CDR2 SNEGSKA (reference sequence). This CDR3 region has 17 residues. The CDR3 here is CSASVRLQEPVDYGYTF.

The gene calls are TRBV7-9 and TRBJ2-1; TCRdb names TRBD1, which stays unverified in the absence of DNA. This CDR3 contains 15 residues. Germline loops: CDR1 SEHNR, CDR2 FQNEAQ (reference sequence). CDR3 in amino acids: CASSLRDRKSGEQFF.

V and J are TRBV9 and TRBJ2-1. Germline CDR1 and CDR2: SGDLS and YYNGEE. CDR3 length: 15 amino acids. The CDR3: CASSVGDISYNEQFF.

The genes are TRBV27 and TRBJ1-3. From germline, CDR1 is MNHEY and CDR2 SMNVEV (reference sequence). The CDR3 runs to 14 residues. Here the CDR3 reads CASSLSASGNTIYF.

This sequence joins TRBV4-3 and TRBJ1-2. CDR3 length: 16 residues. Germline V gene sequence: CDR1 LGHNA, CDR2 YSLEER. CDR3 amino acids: CASSQDRGNLNYGYTF.

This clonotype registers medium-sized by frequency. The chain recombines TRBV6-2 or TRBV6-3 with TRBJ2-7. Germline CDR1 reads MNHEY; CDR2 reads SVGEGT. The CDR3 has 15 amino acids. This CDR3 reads CASSYRVDGPYEQYF.

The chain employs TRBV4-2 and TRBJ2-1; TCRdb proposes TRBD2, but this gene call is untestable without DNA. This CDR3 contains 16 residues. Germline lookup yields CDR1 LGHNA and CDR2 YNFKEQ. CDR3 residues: CASSQGVAGGRNEQFF.

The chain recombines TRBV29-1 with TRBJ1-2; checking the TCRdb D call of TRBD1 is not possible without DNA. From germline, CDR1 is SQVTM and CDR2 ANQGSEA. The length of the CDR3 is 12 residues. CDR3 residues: CSVERDRAGYTF. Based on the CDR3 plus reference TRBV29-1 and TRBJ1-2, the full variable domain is SAVISQKPSRDICQRGTSLTIQCQVDSQVTMMFWYRQQPGQSLTLIATANQGSEATYESGFVIDKFPISRPNLTFSTLTVSNMSPEDSSIYLCSVERDRAGYTFGSGTRLTVV.

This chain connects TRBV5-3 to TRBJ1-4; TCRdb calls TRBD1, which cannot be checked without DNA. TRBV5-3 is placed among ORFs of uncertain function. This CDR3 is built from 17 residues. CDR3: CARSLDQGLTTNEKLFF.

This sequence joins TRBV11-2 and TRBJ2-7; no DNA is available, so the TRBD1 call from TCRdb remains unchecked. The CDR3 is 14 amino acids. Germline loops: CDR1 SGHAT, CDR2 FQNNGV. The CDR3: CASSLGPGPAEQYF.

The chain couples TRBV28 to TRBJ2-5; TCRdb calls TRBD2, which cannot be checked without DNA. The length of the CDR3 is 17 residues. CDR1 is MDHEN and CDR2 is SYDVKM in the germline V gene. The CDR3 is CASSPPPRGQTEETQYF.

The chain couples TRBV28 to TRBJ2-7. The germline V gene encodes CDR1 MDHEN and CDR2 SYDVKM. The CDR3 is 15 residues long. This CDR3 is CASSEPERLGYEQYF.

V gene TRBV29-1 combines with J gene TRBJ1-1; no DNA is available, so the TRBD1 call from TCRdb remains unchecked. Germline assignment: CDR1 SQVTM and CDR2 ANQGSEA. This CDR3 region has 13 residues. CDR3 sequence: CSVGTEMNTEAFF.

Here the CDR3 reads CASRPGPYEQYF. This rearrangement joins TRBV6-5 to TRBJ2-7; the TCRdb D gene call, TRBD1, has no DNA to confirm it. The length of the CDR3 is 12 residues. In germline, CDR1 is MNHEY, CDR2 SVGAGI.

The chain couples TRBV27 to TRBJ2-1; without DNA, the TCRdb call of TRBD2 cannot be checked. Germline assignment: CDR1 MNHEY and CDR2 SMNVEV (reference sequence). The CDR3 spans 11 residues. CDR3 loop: CASTGTFEQFF.

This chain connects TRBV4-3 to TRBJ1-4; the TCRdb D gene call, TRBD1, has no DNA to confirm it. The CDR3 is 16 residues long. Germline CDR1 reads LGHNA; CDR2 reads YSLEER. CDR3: CASSQDDGQGREKLFF.

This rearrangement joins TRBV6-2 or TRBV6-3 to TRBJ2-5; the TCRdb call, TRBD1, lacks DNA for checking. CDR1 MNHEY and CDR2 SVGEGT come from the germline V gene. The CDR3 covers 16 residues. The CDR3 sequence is CASGFRQGRYQETQYF.

This chain's CDR3 is CASSLGTDTQYF. This chain joins TRBV27 and TRBJ2-3. Looked up from germline, CDR1 is MNHEY and CDR2 is SMNVEV (reference sequence). The CDR3 is made up of 12 amino acids.